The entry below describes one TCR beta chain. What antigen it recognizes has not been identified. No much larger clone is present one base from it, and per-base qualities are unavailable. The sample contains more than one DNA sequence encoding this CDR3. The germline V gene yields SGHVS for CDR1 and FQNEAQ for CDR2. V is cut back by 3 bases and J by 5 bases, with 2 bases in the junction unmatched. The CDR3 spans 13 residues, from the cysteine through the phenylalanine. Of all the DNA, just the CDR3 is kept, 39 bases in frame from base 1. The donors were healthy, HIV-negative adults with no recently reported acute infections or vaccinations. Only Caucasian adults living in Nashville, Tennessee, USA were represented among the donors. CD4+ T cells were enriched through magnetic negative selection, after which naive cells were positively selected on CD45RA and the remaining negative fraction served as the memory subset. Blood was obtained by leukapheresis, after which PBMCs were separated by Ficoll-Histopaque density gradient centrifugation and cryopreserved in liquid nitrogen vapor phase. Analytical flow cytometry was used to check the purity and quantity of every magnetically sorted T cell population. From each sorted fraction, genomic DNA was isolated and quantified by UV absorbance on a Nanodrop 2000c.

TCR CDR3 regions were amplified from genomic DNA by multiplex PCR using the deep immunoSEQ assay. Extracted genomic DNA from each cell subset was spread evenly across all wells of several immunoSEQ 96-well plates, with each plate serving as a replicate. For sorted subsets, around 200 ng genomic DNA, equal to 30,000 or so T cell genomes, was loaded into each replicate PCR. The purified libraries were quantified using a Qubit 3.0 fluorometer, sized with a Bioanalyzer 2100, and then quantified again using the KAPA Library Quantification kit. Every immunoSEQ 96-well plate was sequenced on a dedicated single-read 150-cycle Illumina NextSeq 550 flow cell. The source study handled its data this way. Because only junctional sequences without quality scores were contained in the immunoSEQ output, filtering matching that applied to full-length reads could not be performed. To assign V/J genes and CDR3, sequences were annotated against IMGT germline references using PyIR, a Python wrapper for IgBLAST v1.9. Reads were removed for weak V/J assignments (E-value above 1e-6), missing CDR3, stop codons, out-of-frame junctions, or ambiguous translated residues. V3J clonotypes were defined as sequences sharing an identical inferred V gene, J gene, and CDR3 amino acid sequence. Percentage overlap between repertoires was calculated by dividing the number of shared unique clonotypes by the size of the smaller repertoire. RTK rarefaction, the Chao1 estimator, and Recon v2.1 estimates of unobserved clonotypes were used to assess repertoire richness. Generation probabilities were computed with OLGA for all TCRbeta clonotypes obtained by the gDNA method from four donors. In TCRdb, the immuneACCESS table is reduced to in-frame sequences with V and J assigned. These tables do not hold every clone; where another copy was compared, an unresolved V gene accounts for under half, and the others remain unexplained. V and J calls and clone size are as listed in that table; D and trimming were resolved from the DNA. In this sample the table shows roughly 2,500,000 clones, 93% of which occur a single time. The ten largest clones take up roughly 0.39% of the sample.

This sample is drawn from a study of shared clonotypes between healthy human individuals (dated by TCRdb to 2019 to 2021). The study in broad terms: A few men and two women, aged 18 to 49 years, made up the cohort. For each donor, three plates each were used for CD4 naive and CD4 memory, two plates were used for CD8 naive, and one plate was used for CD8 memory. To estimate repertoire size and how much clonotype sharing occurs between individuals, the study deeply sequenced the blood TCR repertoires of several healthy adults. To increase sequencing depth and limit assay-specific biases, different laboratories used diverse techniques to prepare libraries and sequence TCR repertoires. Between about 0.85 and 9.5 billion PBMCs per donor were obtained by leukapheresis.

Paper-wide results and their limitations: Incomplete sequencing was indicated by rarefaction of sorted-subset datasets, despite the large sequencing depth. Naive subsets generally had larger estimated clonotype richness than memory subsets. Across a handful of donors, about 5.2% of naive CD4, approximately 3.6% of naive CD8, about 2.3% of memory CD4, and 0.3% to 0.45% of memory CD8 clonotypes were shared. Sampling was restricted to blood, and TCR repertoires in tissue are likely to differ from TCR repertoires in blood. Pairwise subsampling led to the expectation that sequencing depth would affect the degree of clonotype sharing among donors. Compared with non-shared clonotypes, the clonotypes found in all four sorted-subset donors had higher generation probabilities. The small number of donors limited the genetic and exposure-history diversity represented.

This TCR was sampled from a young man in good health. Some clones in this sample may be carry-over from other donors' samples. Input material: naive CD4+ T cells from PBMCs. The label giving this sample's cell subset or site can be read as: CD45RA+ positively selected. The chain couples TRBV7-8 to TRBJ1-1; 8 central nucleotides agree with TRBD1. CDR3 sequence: CASSFGTGTEAFF. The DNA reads TGTGCCAGCAGCTTCGGGACAGGAACTGAAGCTTTCTTT.